These T cell receptor beta chains were read from a single sample in a study of T cells in Graves' hyperthyroidism and ophthalmopathy. TCRdb re-called the multiplex PCR reads through MiXCR, storing one row per CDR3 protein. The table shows hundreds of thousands of distinct CDR3 sequences, with around 15% occurring only once. The sample taken for sequencing was blood. These receptors all come from a woman in her late teens or twenties with Graves' hyperthyroidism. Each CDR3 is given without its conserved first and last residue.

v_call: TRBV5-1; j_call: TRBJ1-6; cdr3_aa: ASSSTGAQGSPLH
v_call: TRBV2; j_call: TRBJ1-2; cdr3_aa: ASSGTGTGYT
v_call: TRBV7-8; j_call: TRBJ2-5; cdr3_aa: ASSLEAVGAVGETQY
v_call: TRBV9; j_call: TRBJ2-1; cdr3_aa: ASSVSLAGTNEQF
v_call: TRBV6-5; j_call: TRBJ1-1; cdr3_aa: ASSYGRPNTEAF
v_call: TRBV7-9; j_call: TRBJ2-3; cdr3_aa: ASSQSRTGWTDTQY
v_call: TRBV7-2; j_call: TRBJ2-1; cdr3_aa: ASSLSGTVSYNEQF
v_call: TRBV7-8; j_call: TRBJ2-2; cdr3_aa: ASSPYRGLTTGELF
v_call: TRBV3-1; j_call: TRBJ2-7; cdr3_aa: ASSHGPGQY
v_call: TRBV11-2; j_call: TRBJ2-7; cdr3_aa: ASSSLDKTYEQY
v_call: TRBV27; j_call: TRBJ1-2; cdr3_aa: ASSADSERYYGYT
v_call: TRBV20-1; j_call: TRBJ2-7; cdr3_aa: SARKWEQIYEQY
v_call: TRBV7-2; j_call: TRBJ1-1; cdr3_aa: ASSFTGRMNTEAF
v_call: TRBV29-1; j_call: TRBJ1-1; cdr3_aa: SVEGDGFEAF
v_call: TRBV28; j_call: TRBJ2-7; cdr3_aa: ASSLTSRREQY
v_call: TRBV6-5; j_call: TRBJ2-1; cdr3_aa: ASSYNGDDEQF
v_call: TRBV27; j_call: TRBJ2-7; cdr3_aa: ASNAPPGLAGGNEQY
v_call: TRBV7-9; j_call: TRBJ2-3; cdr3_aa: ASSLQREGTDTQY
v_call: TRBV30; j_call: TRBJ2-7; cdr3_aa: AWSVGTGDSREQY
v_call: TRBV9; j_call: TRBJ2-2; cdr3_aa: ASSVDPTGELF
v_call: TRBV6-1; j_call: TRBJ2-1; cdr3_aa: ASSPSGGEGDEQF
v_call: TRBV9; j_call: TRBJ2-7; cdr3_aa: ASSVGGLVSEQY
v_call: TRBV5-1; j_call: TRBJ2-2; cdr3_aa: ASSFQTKNTGELF
v_call: TRBV6-1; j_call: TRBJ1-2; cdr3_aa: ASRHGQGTYGYT
v_call: TRBV28; j_call: TRBJ2-1; cdr3_aa: ASSFSPQQF
v_call: TRBV4-1; j_call: TRBJ2-1; cdr3_aa: ASSRLGDRNEQF
v_call: TRBV4-3; j_call: TRBJ2-1; cdr3_aa: ASSQGAAGADEQF
v_call: TRBV7-9; j_call: TRBJ1-1; cdr3_aa: ASSLEAGFANTEAF
v_call: TRBV20-1; j_call: TRBJ2-1; cdr3_aa: SAGGGSSYNEQF
v_call: TRBV11-2; j_call: TRBJ1-5; cdr3_aa: ASGHGTADQPQH
v_call: TRBV5-4; j_call: TRBJ2-1; cdr3_aa: ASSRPGDRSYNEQF
v_call: TRBV28; j_call: TRBJ2-2; cdr3_aa: ASSLVQGSSAGELF
v_call: TRBV11-2; j_call: TRBJ1-2; cdr3_aa: ASSFVNSDYGYT
v_call: TRBV9; j_call: TRBJ2-1; cdr3_aa: ASSVISGNNEQF